This TCR beta chain was recorded in a study of blood T cell repertoires in COVID-19. Study details: The cDNA or gDNA used as material had been derived from T cells, B-cell-depleted T cells, or PBMCs.

About this clone itself: At one of its ends the junction is not consistent with the germline gene, which may arise from a read error.

Using immunoSEQ multiplex PCR, the repertoire was profiled, and TCRdb retains in-frame clones only, with some absent. The sample lists tens of thousands of clones, about 81% occurring once. This clonotype was obtained from a human donor in a cohort sampled during active COVID-19. Sample: peripheral blood.

DNA for the CDR3: TGTGCCAGCAGGGAAGACAGGGTCTCCTACGAGCAGTACTTC. This codes for CASREDRVSYEQYF. V usage is TRBV6-1 and J usage is TRBJ2-7; 7 nucleotides agree with TRBD1. CDR1 is MNHNS, CDR2 SASEGT, per germline. The CDR3 covers 14 residues.